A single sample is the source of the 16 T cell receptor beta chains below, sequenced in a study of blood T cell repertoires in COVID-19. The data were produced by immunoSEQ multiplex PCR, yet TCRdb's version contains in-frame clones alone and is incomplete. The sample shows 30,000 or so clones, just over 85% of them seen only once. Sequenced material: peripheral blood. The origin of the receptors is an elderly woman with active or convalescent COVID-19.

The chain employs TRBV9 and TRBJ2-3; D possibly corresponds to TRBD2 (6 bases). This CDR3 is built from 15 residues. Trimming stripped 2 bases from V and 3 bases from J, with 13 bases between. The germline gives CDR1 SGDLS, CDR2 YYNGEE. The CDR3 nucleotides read TGTGCCAGCAGCGTTTCGGGACTGAGAACAGATACGCAGTATTTT. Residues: CASSVSGLRTDTQYF.

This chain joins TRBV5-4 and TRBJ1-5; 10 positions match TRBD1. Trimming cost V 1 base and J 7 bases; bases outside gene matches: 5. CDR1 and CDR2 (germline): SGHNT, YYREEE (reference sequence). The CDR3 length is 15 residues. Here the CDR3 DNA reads TGTGCCAGCAGCTTGAATGGACAGGGGGTACAGCCCCAGCATTTT. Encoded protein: CASSLNGQGVQPQHF.

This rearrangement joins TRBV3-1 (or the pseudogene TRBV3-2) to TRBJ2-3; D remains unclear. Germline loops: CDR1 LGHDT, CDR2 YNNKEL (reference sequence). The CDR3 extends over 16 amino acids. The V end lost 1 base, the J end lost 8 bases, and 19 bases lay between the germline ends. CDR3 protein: CASSQASIAGPGTQYF. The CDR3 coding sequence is TGTGCCAGCAGCCAAGCTTCTATCGCAGGCCCAGGTACGCAGTATTTT.

As DNA, the CDR3 is TGTGCCAGCAGTGAAGGAGGGCCTAATCAGCCCCAGCATTTT. This codes for CASSEGGPNQPQHF. The chain couples TRBV2 to TRBJ1-5; D is unresolved. Germline-derived CDR1 and CDR2 are SNHLY and FYNNEI. V was clipped by 1 base and J by 4 bases, with 8 bases between them. This CDR3 is 14 amino acids long.

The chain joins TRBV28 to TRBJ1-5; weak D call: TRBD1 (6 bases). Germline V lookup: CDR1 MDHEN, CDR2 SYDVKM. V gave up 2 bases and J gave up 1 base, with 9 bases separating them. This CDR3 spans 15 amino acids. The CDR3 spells CASSLRQGSNQPQHF. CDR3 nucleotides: TGTGCCAGCAGTTTACGTCAGGGGAGCAATCAGCCCCAGCATTTT. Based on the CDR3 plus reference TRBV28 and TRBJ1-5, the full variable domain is DVKVTQSSRYLVKRTGEKVFLECVQDMDHENMFWYRQDPGLGLRLIYFSYDVKMKEKGDIPEGYSVSREKKERFSLILESASTNQTSMYLCASSLRQGSNQPQHFGDGTRLSIL.

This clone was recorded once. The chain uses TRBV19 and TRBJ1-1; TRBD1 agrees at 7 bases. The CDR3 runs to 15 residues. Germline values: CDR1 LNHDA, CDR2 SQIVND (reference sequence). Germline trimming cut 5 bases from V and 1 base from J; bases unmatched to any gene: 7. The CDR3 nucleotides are TGTGCCAGTAGTTTTAGACAGGGCCGGAACACTGAAGCTTTCTTT. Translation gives CASSFRQGRNTEAFF.

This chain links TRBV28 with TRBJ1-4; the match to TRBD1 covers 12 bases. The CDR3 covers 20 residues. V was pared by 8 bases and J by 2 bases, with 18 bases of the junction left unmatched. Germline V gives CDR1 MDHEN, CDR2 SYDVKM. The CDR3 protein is CASVAPPGQGASMTNEKLFF. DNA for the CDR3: TGTGCCAGCGTAGCGCCACCGGGACAGGGGGCTTCGATGACTAATGAAAAACTGTTTTTT.

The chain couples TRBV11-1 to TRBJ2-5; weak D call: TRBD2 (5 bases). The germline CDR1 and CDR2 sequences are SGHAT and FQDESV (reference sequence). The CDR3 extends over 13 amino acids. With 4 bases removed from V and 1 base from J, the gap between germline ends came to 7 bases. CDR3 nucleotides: TGTGCCAGCAGCTCCGGGATCCAAGAGACCCAGTACTTC. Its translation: CASSSGIQETQYF.

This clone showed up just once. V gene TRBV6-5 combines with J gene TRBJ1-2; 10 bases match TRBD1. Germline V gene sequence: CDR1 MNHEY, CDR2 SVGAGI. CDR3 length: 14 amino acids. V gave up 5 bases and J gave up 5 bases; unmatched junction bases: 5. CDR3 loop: CASSPTGGVYGYTF. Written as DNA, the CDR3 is TGTGCCAGCAGTCCGACAGGGGGCGTGTATGGCTACACCTTC.

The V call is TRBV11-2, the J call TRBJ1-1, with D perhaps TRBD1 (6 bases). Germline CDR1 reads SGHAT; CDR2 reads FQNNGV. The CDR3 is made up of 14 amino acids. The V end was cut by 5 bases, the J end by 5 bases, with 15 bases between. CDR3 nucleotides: TGTGCCAGCAGCATGAGAAGGGGGGGAACTGAAGCTTTCTTT. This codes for CASSMRRGGTEAFF.

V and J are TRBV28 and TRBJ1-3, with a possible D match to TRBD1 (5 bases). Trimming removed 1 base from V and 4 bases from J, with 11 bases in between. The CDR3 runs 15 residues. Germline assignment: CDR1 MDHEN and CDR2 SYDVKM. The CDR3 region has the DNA TGTGCCAGCAGTTTATTAGGGGCGCCCGGAAACACCATATATTTT. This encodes CASSLLGAPGNTIYF.

The CDR3 bases are TGTGCCAGCAGTTTTGCCGGGTATAGCAATCAGCCCCAGCATTTT. As protein: CASSFAGYSNQPQHF. The gene calls are TRBV27 and TRBJ1-5; D remains unclear. CDR1 and CDR2 from the germline V gene are MNHEY and SMNVEV (reference sequence). The CDR3 is made up of 15 amino acids. V shed 3 bases and J shed 0 bases, with 9 bases lying between them.

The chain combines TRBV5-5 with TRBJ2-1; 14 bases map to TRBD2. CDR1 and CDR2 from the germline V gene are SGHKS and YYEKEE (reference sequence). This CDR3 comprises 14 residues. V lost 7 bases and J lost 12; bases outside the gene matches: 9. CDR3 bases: TGTGCCAGCCAGGGACTAGCGGGAGCAAGTATGCAGTTCTTC. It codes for CASQGLAGASMQFF. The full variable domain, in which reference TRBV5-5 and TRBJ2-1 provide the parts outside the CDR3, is DAGVTQSPTHLIKTRGQQVTLRCSPISGHKSVSWYQQVLGQGPQFIFQYYEKEERGRGNFPDRFSARQFPNYSSELNVNALLLGDSALYLCASQGLAGASMQFFGPGTRLTVL.

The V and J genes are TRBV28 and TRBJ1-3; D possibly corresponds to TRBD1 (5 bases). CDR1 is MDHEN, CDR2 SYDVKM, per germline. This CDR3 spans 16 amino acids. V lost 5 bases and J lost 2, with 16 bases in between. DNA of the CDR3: TGTGCCAGCAGTGTACGTTCGGGGGGTACTGGAAACACCATATATTTT. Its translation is CASSVRSGGTGNTIYF.

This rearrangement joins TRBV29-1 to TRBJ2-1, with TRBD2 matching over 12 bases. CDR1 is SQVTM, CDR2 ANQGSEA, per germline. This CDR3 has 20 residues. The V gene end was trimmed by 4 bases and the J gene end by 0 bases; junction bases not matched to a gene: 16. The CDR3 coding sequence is TGCAGCGTTGTCGGAGCCCGGGCTAGCGGGAGGGACAGCTCCTACAATGAGCAGTTCTTC. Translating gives CSVVGARASGRDSSYNEQFF.

The CDR3, as DNA: TGCGCCAGCAGCCAAGCGGGAACTAGCACAGATACGCAGTATTTT. It specifies CASSQAGTSTDTQYF. The gene calls are TRBV4-1 and TRBJ2-3, with a weak D call TRBD2 (5 bases). Between the trimmed V and J ends, which lost 1 base and 0 bases, there was a span of 8 bases. Looked up from germline, CDR1 is MGHRA and CDR2 is YSYEKL. The CDR3 has 15 residues.